These 5 T cell receptor beta chains were all obtained from the same sample, sequenced in a study of blood T cell repertoires in COVID-19. Libraries were prepared by immunoSEQ multiplex PCR; TCRdb keeps only in-frame clonotypes and omits some of them. The sample holds about 180,000 clones, 80% seen once. Sequencing was carried out using PBMCs or T cells enriched from blood (not recorded which). The receptor source for this set is a man aged 55 to 70 who had been exposed to COVID-19.

The V and J genes are TRBV25-1 and TRBJ2-7, with D possibly being TRBD2 (6 bases). V lost 1 base and J lost 3, with 10 bases in between. Per germline, CDR1 MGHDK and CDR2 SYGVNS. The CDR3 is made up of 14 amino acids. The CDR3 loop reads CASSESGRNYEQYF. The CDR3 bases are TGTGCCAGCAGTGAATCGGGGAGGAACTACGAGCAGTACTTC.

The rearrangement uses TRBV19 and TRBJ1-5; TRBD1 matches at 8 bases. This CDR3 comprises 17 residues. Trimming took 3 bases from V and 0 from J; bases not matched to a gene: 7. The V gene's germline CDR1 is LNHDA and CDR2 SQIVND (reference sequence). The DNA of the CDR3 is TGTGCCAGTAGTATTGGGGCAGGGGGCCCTAGCAATCAGCCCCAGCATTTT. Its translation: CASSIGAGGPSNQPQHF.

The V gene is TRBV7-3, the J gene TRBJ2-7, with 7 bases identical to TRBD2. The germline gives CDR1 SGHTA, CDR2 FQGTGA. Germline trimming cut 6 bases from V and 7 bases from J; bases unmatched to any gene: 9. This CDR3 comprises 13 residues. For the CDR3, the DNA is TGTGCCAGCAGTAGAGAAGCGGGGAGGGAGCAGTACTTC. Translation: CASSREAGREQYF.

This clone was detected a few times. This chain uses TRBV5-6 with TRBJ2-7, with D possibly TRBD2 on 5 matching bases. The CDR3 runs 16 residues. V shed 4 bases and J shed 0 bases, with 17 bases lying between them. The V gene's germline CDR1 is SGHDT and CDR2 YYEEEE. The CDR3 protein is CASSTGRSASSYEQYF. In DNA, the CDR3 is TGTGCCAGCAGCACGGGGAGAAGTGCGAGCTCCTACGAGCAGTACTTC.

J is TRBJ2-7 and V is TRBV5-1; 9 bases fit TRBD2. Germline assignment: CDR1 SGHRS and CDR2 YFSETQ. With V trimmed by 0 bases and J by 2 bases, 3 bases remained unmatched. The CDR3 consists of 15 residues. The CDR3 nucleotides are TGCGCCAGCAGCTTGGTGTCTAGCGGGGCCTACGAGCAGTACTTC. It is translated as CASSLVSSGAYEQYF.